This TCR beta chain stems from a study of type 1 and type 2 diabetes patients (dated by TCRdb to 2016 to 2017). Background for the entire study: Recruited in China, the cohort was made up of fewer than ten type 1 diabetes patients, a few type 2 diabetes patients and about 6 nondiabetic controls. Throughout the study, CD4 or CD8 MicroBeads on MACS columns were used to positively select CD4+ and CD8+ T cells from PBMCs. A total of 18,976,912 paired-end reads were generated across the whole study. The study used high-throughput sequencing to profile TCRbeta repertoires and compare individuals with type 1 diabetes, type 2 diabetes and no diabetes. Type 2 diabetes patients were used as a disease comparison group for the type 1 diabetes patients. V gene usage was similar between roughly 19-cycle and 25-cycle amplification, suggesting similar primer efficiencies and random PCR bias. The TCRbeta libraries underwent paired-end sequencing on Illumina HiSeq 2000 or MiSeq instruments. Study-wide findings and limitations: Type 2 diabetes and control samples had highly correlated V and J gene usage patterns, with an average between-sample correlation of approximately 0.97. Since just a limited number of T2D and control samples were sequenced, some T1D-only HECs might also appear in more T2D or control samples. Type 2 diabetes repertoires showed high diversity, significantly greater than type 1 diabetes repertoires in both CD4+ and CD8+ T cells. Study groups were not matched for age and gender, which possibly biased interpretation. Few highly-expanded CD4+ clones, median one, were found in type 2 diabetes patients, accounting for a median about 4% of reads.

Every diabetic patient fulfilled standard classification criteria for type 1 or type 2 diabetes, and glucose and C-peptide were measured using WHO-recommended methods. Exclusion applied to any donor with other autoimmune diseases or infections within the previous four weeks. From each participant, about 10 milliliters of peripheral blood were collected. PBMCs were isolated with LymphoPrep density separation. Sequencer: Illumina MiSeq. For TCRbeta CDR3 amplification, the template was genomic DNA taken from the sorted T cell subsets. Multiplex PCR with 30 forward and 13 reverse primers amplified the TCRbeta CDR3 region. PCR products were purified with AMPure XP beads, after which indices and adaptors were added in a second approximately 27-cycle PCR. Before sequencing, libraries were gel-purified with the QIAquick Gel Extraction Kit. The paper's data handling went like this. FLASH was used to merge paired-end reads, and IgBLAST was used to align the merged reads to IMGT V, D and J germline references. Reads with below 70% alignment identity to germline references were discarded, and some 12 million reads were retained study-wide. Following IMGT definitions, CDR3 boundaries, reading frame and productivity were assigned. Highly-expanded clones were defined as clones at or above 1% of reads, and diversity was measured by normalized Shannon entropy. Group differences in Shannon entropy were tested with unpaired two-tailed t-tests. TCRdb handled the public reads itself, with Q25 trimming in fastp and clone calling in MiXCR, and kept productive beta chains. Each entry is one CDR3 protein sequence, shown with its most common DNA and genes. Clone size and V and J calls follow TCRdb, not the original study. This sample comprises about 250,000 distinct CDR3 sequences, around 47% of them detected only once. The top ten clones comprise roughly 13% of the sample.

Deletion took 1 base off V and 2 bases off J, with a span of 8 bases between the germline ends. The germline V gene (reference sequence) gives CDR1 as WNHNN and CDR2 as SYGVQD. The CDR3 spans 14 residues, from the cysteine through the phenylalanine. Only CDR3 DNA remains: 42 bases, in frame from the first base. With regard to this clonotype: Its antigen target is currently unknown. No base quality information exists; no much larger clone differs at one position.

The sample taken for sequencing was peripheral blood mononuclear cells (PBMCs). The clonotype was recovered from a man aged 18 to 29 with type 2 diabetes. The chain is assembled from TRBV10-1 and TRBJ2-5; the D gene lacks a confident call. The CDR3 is CASSEYAVQETQYF. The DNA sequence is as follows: TGCGCCAGCAGTGAGTACGCCGTTCAAGAGACCCAGTACTTC.